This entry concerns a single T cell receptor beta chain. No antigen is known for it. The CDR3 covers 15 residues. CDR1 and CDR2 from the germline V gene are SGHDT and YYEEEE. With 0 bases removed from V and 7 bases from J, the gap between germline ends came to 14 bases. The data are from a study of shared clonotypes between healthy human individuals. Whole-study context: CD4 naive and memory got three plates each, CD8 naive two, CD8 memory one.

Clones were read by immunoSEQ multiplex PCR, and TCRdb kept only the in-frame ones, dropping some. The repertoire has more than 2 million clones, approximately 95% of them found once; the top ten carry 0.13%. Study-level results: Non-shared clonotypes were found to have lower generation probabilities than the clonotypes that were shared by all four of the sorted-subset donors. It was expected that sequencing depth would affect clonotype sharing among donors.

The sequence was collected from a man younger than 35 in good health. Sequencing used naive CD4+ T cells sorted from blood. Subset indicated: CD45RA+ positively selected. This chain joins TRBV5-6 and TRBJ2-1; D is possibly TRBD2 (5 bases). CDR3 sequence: CASSLDSGYGNEQFF. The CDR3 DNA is TGTGCCAGCAGCTTGGACAGCGGTTATGGAAATGAGCAGTTCTTC.